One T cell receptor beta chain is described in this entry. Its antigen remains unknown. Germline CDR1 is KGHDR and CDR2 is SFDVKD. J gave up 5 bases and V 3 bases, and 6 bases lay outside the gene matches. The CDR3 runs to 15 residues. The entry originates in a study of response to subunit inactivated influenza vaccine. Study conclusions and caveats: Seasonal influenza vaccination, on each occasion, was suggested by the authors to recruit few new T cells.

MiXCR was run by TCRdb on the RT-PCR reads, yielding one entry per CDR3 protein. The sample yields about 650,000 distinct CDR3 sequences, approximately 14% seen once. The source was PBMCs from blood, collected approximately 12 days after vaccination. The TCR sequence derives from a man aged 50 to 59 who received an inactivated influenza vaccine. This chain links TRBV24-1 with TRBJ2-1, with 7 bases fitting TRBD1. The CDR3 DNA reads TGTGCCACCAGTGATACCGGGACAGCTAACAATGAGCAGTTCTTC. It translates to CATSDTGTANNEQFF.